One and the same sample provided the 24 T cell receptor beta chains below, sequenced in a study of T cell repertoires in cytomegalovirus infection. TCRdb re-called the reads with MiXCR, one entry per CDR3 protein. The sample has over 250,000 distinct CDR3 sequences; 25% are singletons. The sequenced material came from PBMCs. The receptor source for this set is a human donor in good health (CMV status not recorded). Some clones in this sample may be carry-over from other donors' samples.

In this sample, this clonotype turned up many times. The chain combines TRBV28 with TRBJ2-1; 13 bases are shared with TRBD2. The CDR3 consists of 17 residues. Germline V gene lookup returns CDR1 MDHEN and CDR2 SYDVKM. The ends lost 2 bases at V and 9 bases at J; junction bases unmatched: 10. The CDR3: CASSLAETSGRAREQFF. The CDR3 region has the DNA TGTGCCAGCAGTTTAGCCGAAACTAGCGGGAGGGCCCGTGAGCAGTTCTTC. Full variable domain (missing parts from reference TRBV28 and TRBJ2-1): DVKVTQSSRYLVKRTGEKVFLECVQDMDHENMFWYRQDPGLGLRLIYFSYDVKMKEKGDIPEGYSVSREKKERFSLILESASTNQTSMYLCASSLAETSGRAREQFFGPGTRLTVL.

This CDR3 is CASSLEGRSGTDTQYF. The CDR3 nucleotides read TGCGCCAGCAGCTTGGAGGGGCGCTCGGGCACAGATACGCAGTATTTT. The chain has TRBV5-1 and TRBJ2-3; weak D call: TRBD1 (5 bases). CDR3 length equals 16 residues. Trimming cost V 0 bases and J 1 base, with 12 bases left between them. In germline, CDR1 is SGHRS, CDR2 YFSETQ. The full variable domain, rest sourced from reference TRBV5-1 and TRBJ2-3, is KAGVTQTPRYLIKTRGQQVTLSCSPISGHRSVSWYQQTPGQGLQFLFEYFSETQRNKGNFPGRFSGRQFSNSRSEMNVSTLELGDSALYLCASSLEGRSGTDTQYFGPGTRLTVL.

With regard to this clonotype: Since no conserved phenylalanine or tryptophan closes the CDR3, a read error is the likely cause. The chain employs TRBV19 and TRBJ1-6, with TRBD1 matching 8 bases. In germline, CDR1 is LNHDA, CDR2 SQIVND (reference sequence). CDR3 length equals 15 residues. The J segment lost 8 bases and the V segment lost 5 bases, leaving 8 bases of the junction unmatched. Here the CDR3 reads CASSSRTGYDSPLHS. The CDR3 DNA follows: TGTGCCAGTAGTTCCCGGACAGGGTATGATTCACCCCTCCACTCT.

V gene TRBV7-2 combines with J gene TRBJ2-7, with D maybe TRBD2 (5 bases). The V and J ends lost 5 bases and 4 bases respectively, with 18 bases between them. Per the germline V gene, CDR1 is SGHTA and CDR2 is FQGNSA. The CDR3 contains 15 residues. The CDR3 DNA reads TGTGCCAGCAGCGTCCGTAGCGCCCCGGGGTACGAGCAGTACTTC. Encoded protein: CASSVRSAPGYEQYF.

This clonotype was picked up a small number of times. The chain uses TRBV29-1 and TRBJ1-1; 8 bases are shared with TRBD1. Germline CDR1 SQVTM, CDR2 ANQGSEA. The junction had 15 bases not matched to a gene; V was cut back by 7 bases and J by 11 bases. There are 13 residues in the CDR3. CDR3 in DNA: TGCAGCGCCTCGGGACAGGCCTTTATAGGGGCTTTCTTT. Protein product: CSASGQAFIGAFF.

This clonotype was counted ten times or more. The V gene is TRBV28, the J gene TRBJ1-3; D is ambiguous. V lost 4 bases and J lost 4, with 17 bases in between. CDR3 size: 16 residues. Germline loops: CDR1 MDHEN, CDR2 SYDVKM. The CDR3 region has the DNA TGTGCCAGCAGTTCTCCTTTTCGATCATCGGGAAACACCATATATTTT. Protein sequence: CASSSPFRSSGNTIYF.

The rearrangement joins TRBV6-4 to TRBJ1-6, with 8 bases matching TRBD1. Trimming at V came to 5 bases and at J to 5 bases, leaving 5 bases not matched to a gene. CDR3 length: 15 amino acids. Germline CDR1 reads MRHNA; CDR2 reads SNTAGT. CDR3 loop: CASSNPTGDNSPLHF. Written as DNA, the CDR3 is TGTGCCAGCAGTAATCCGACAGGGGATAATTCACCCCTCCACTTT.

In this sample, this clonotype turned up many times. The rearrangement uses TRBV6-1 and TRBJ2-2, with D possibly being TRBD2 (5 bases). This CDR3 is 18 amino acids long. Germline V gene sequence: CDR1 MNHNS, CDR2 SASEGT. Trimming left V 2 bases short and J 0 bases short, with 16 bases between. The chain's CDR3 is CASSENGVGSTNTGELFF. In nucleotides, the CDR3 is TGTGCCAGCAGTGAAAATGGGGTGGGGAGCACGAACACCGGGGAGCTGTTTTTT.

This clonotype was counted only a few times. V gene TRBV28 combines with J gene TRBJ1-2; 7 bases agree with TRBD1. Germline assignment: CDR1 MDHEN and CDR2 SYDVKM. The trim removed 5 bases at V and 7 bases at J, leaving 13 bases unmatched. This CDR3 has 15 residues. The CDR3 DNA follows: TGTGCCAGCAGTCCCCTAGACAGGGTAGTCTCTGGCTACACCTTC. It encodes CASSPLDRVVSGYTF.

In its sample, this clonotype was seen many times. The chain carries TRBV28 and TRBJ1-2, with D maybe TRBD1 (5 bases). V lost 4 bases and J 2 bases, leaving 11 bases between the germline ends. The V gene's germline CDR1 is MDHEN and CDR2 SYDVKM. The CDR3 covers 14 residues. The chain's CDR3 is CASSSGTVNYGYTF. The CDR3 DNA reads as TGTGCCAGCAGTTCCGGGACGGTGAACTATGGCTACACCTTC.

CDR3 in amino acids: CATSDGTPEAEKLFF. The CDR3, as DNA: TGTGCCACCAGTGATGGGACTCCGGAGGCGGAAAAACTGTTTTTT. The chain has TRBV24-1 and TRBJ1-4; a possible D gene is TRBD1 (5 bases). CDR3 size: 15 residues. The germline V gene has CDR1 KGHDR and CDR2 SFDVKD. Trimming took 3 bases from V and 8 from J, leaving 15 bases between them.

The CDR3 here is CASSFEARQTQYF. For the CDR3, the DNA is TGTGCCAGCAGTTTTGAGGCAAGGCAGACCCAGTACTTC. The rearrangement joins TRBV12-3 or TRBV12-4 to TRBJ2-5; D not resolved. Between the trimmed V and J ends, which lost 3 bases and 6 bases, there was a span of 11 bases. The CDR3 sequence is 13 residues long.

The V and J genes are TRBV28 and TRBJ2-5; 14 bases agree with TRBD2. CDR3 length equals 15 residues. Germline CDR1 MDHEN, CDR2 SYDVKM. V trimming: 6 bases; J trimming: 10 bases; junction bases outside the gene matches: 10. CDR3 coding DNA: TGTGCCAGCAGCTGGGGACTAGCGGGAGTTCAGGGCCAGTACTTC. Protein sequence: CASSWGLAGVQGQYF.

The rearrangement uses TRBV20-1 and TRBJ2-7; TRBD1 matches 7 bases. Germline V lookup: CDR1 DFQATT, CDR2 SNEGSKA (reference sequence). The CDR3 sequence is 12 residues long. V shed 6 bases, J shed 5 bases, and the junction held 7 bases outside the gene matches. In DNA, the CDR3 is TGCAGTGCCGGGACAGTAGTCGACGAGCAGTACTTC. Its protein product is CSAGTVVDEQYF.

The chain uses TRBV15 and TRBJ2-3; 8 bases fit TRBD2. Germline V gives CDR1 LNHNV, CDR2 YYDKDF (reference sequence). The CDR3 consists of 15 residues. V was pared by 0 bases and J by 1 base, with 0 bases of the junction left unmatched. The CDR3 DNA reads TGTGCCACCAGCAGAGAGCGGGAGGGCACAGATACGCAGTATTTT. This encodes CATSREREGTDTQYF.

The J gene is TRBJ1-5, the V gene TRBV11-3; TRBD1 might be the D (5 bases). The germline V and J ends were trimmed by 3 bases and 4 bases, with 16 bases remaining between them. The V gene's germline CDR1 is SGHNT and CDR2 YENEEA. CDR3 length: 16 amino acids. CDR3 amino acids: CASSLGLPAPNQPQHF. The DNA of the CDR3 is TGTGCCAGCAGCTTGGGACTGCCGGCCCCTAATCAGCCCCAGCATTTT.

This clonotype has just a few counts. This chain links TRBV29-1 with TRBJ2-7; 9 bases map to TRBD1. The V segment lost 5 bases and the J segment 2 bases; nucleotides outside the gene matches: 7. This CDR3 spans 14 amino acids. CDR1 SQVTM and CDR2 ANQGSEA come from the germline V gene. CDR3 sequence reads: CSVNRDRAPYEQYF. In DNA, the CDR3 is TGCAGCGTTAACCGGGACAGGGCTCCCTACGAGCAGTACTTC.

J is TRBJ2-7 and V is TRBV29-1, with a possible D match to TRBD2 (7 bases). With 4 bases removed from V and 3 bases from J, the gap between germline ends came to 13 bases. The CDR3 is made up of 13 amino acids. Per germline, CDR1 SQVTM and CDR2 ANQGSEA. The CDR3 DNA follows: TGCAGCGTTGCGGGGGGCGGTGTCTACGAGCAGTACTTC. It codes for CSVAGGGVYEQYF.

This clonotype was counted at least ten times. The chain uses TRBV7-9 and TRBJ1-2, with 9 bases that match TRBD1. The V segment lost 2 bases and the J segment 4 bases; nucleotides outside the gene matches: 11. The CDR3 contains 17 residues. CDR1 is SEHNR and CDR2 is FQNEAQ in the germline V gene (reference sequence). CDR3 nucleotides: TGTGCCAGCAGCTTAAGCACAGGGGGCCGGTCCCTCTATGGCTACACCTTC. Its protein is CASSLSTGGRSLYGYTF.

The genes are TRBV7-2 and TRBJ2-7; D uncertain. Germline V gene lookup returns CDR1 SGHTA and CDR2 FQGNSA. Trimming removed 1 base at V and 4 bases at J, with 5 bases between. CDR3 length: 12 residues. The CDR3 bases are TGTGCCAGCAGCTTAGTACTATACGAGCAGTACTTC. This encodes CASSLVLYEQYF.

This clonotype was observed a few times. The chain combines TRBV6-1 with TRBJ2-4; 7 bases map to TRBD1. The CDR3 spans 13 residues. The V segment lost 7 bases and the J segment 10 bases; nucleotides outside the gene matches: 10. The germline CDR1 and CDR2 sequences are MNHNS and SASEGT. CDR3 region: CASNLRDSQIQYF. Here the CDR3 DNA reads TGTGCCAGCAACCTACGGGACAGCCAAATTCAGTACTTC.

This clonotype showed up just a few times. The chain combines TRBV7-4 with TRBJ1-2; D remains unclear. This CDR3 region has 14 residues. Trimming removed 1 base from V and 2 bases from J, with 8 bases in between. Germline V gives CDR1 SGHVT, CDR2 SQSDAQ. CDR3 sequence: CASSLGAKNYGYTF. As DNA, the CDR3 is TGTGCCAGCAGCTTAGGTGCCAAAAACTATGGCTACACCTTC.

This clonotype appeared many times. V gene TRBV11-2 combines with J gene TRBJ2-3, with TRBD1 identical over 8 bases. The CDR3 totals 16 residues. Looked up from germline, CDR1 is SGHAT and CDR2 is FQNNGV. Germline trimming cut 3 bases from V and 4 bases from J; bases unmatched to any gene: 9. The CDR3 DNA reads TGTGCCAGCAGCTTTGACCTGGACAGGGCGGCAGATACGCAGTATTTT. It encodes CASSFDLDRAADTQYF.

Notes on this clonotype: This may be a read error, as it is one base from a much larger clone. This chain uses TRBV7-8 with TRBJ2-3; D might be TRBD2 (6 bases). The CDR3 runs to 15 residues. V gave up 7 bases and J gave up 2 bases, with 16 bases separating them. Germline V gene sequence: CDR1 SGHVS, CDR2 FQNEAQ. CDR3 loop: CASTGGRATTDTQYF. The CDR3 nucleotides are TGTGCCAGCACCGGAGGGCGGGCCACCACAGATACGCAGTATTTT.